The rows below give T cell receptor beta chains drawn from one sample of a study of post-analysis software for immune sequencing data. TCRdb reprocessed the PCR reads with MiXCR, giving one entry per CDR3 protein. The table lists 500,000 to 600,000 distinct CDR3 sequences, around 40% of them singletons. The sequenced material came from blood. These receptors originate from a girl aged 5-17 years with multiple sclerosis. The CDR3 runs from the conserved cysteine through the conserved F or W. Fields, in order: D gene, V gene, CDR3 protein. The D gene is left open where the match is weak.

TRBD2 TRBV7-6 CASSLEGLPPGNNEQFF
- TRBV7-6 CASSTGALPSYEQYF
TRBD2 TRBV29-1 CSVSGGVYPFDNKNIQYF
- TRBV6-5 CATQGASGSYEQYF
- TRBV7-8 CASSPDPSSYNEQFF
- TRBV10-3 CATGDLTDTQYF
- TRBV20-1 CSAKLAPDYNEQFF
- TRBV12-3/TRBV12-4 CASIGLQETQYF
- TRBV7-3 CASSPGTSISPLHF
- TRBV4-1 CASSQGTYQPQHF
- TRBV6-5 CASSYYPSVLPGYGYTF
- TRBV12-3/TRBV12-4 CASSIRPYNEQFF
- TRBV11-2 CASNRDPTYEQYF
- TRBV5-4 CASSLGSGGPYNEQFF
- TRBV5-6 CASSRYLEVSSYNEQFF
- TRBV10-3 CAISEKRPPLNEQFF
- TRBV5-6 CASSPEGGGNIQYF
TRBD1 TRBV10-3 CAISKTGVQETQYF
TRBD1 TRBV7-8 CASSSRQGMGQPQHF
- TRBV12-3/TRBV12-4 CASSVYPSYQETQYF
- TRBV10-3 CAISASGQGAGGRETQYF
TRBD2 TRBV30 CAWSRASGRPYEQYF
TRBD1 TRBV12-3/TRBV12-4 CASSATGANEQFF
- TRBV4-2 CASTKGGFANEQFF
- TRBV28 CASSLQSLGVYEQYF
TRBD1 TRBV13 CASRSGGAKVEAFF
TRBD2 TRBV7-2 CASSPGTSGEETQYF
TRBD1 TRBV10-3 CAISLGQGDSYEQYF
- TRBV29-1 CSVEKGPGTYEQYF
- TRBV20-1 CSASYLLETQYF
- TRBV20-1 CSAEGGGNQPQHF
TRBD2 TRBV15 CATSSISGSEQFF
TRBD1 TRBV10-3 CAISKRWLELGQGRYEQYF
- TRBV29-1 CSVLRGEQYF
- TRBV6-1 CASSDPGGGYEQYF
- TRBV20-1 CSAREGSSYNEQFF
TRBD1 TRBV27 CASRQGESSYEQYF
- TRBV4-1 CASSQVGVAAQETQYF
- TRBV4-1 CASSQETGAYQETQYF
- TRBV12-3/TRBV12-4 CASSPSRANEQYF